This T cell receptor (beta chain) was identified in a study of blood T cell repertoires in COVID-19. Looking at the study overall: Nucleic acid was either cDNA or gDNA, and it came from T cells, B-cell-depleted T cells, or PBMCs.

The method was immunoSEQ multiplex PCR; TCRdb's version includes in-frame clones alone and lacks a portion of them. This sample yields approximately 150,000 clones, of which approximately 80% are seen a single time; about 5.2% belongs to the top ten. This clone has just a few counts. In terms of age and location, participants ranged from roughly 18 to 100 years and lived in fewer than 30 US areas. Looked up from germline, CDR1 is MNHEY and CDR2 is SVGAGI. The germline V and J ends were trimmed by 0 bases and 11 bases, with 13 bases remaining between them. The CDR3 is 13 residues long. The source of this sequence is a man between 70 and 80 years old who had been exposed to COVID-19. The chain has TRBV6-5 and TRBJ1-1; perhaps TRBD1 as D (6 bases). Sequenced sample: PBMCs or T cells enriched from blood (not recorded which). The CDR3 DNA reads TGTGCCAGCAGTTACTCGAATCGGGGGGCCGCTTTCTTT. Residues: CASSYSNRGAAFF.